A single sample gave rise to the 17 T cell receptor beta chains below, sequenced in a study of post-analysis software for immune sequencing data (dated by TCRdb to the mid-2010s). Which antigens these TCRs recognize remains unknown. Library preparation was by PCR. The sequencer was an Illumina HiSeq 2500. To reduce PCR and sequencing biases, unique molecular identifiers were incorporated into the TCR beta cDNA libraries. TCRdb reprocessing: public reads trimmed at Q25 with fastp, clones called with MiXCR, in-frame beta chains kept. CDR3 protein sequences are deduplicated, and each keeps its most common genes and DNA. The sample table records some 890,000 distinct CDR3 sequences; 53% of these occur just once. Approximately 4.4% of the sample belongs to the ten largest clones. Findings and caveats that apply to the study as a whole: Roughly 5 TRBV segments, including TRBV5-6, TRBV5-1 and TRBV20-1, were significantly more frequent in patients than controls.

Sequenced sample: blood. The receptors originated from a girl aged 10 to 17 with multiple sclerosis.

This clonotype was found many times. The V gene is TRBV7-9, the J gene TRBJ2-7; no clear D. The CDR3 runs to 11 residues. The germline V gene encodes CDR1 SEHNR and CDR2 FQNEAQ (reference sequence). V lost 4 bases and J 3 bases, leaving 4 bases between the germline ends. CDR3 DNA sequence: TGTGCCAGCAGCTACGACTACGAGCAGTACTTC. Protein product: CASSYDYEQYF.

This chain joins TRBV5-1 and TRBJ2-5; 8 positions match TRBD2. The J segment lost 9 bases and the V segment lost 0 bases, leaving 16 bases of the junction unmatched. Per germline, CDR1 SGHRS and CDR2 YFSETQ. CDR3 length: 17 amino acids. DNA of the CDR3: TGCGCCAGCAGCTTGGTCGGTAGCGGGGCCTCCTGGGAGCCCCAGTACTTC. Translation: CASSLVGSGASWEPQYF.

The rearrangement links TRBV10-3 to TRBJ1-2; tentatively, D is TRBD1 (6 bases). CDR1 ENHRY and CDR2 SYGVKD come from the germline V gene. With 7 bases removed from V and 1 base from J, the gap between germline ends came to 10 bases. CDR3 length: 13 amino acids. Written as DNA, the CDR3 is TGTGCCATCACGACAGGAGTTAACTATGGCTACACCTTC. It is translated as CAITTGVNYGYTF.

This chain links TRBV29-1 with TRBJ1-2; D unclear. The CDR3 covers 12 residues. Trimming cost V 4 bases and J 8 bases, with 14 bases left between them. Germline assignment: CDR1 SQVTM and CDR2 ANQGSEA. The CDR3 coding sequence is TGCAGCGTTGGTAAACAGATGCGAGGCTACACCTTC. Amino acid sequence: CSVGKQMRGYTF. Drawing the rest from reference TRBV29-1 and TRBJ1-2, the complete variable domain is SAVISQKPSRDICQRGTSLTIQCQVDSQVTMMFWYRQQPGQSLTLIATANQGSEATYESGFVIDKFPISRPNLTFSTLTVSNMSPEDSSIYLCSVGKQMRGYTFGSGTRLTVV.

This chain uses TRBV7-9 with TRBJ2-7; no reliable D call. The germline CDR1 and CDR2 sequences are SEHNR and FQNEAQ (reference sequence). The CDR3 is 12 residues long. With 4 bases removed from V and 5 bases from J, the gap between germline ends came to 9 bases. CDR3 sequence (DNA): TGTGCCAGCAGCTCCCTAAGTCACGAGCAGTACTTC. It specifies CASSSLSHEQYF.

The chain joins TRBV20-1 to TRBJ2-3; 8 bases match TRBD1. J gave up 3 bases and V 3 bases, and 11 bases lay outside the gene matches. Germline CDR1 reads DFQATT; CDR2 reads SNEGSKA (reference sequence). This CDR3 is 16 amino acids long. DNA of the CDR3: TGCAGTGCTAGTGATGCCGGGACAGGCCGAACAGATACGCAGTATTTT. This translates into CSASDAGTGRTDTQYF.

This rearrangement joins TRBV9 to TRBJ2-1, with a tentative D call TRBD2 (6 bases). This CDR3 region has 16 residues. Germline V gives CDR1 SGDLS, CDR2 YYNGEE. The ends were cut back, 0 bases at V and 7 bases at J, with 17 bases in the middle. The DNA of the CDR3 is TGTGCCAGCAGCGTAGCTACGAGGGAGGTTTCGAATGAGCAGTTCTTC. The encoded protein is CASSVATREVSNEQFF.

The chain recombines TRBV2 with TRBJ2-3; tentative D call: TRBD2 (5 bases). The CDR3 covers 13 residues. Germline CDR1 SNHLY, CDR2 FYNNEI. V gave up 7 bases and J gave up 2 bases, with 10 bases separating them. The CDR3 region is CASNSGYTDTQYF. CDR3 nucleotide sequence: TGTGCCAGCAACAGCGGCTACACAGATACGCAGTATTTT.

The chain is built from TRBV20-1 and TRBJ1-5, with TRBD1 matching over 7 bases. Germline V gene sequence: CDR1 DFQATT, CDR2 SNEGSKA (reference sequence). The ends lost 1 base at V and 3 bases at J; junction bases unmatched: 3. CDR3 length: 14 amino acids. In nucleotides, the CDR3 is TGCAGTGCTAGAGCGGGACAGATCAATCAGCCCCAGCATTTT. Residues: CSARAGQINQPQHF.

J is TRBJ1-2 and V is TRBV14; D is perhaps TRBD1 (6 bases). This CDR3 has 15 residues. Trimming shortened V by 0 bases and J by 3 bases, and 11 bases separated the two germline ends. From germline, CDR1 is SGHDN and CDR2 FVKESK. CDR3 nucleotides: TGTGCCAGCAGCCAAGAGGTCAGGGGCTACTATGGCTACACCTTC. As protein: CASSQEVRGYYGYTF. Full variable domain (outside the CDR3, taken from reference TRBV14 and TRBJ1-2): EAGVTQFPSHSVIEKGQTVTLRCDPISGHDNLYWYRRVMGKEIKFLLHFVKESKQDESGMPNNRFLAERTGGTYSTLKVQPAELEDSGVYFCASSQEVRGYYGYTFGSGTRLTVV.

The rearrangement links TRBV29-1 to TRBJ2-1; possible D gene TRBD2, 6 bases. This CDR3 spans 15 amino acids. V lost 7 bases and J lost 0, with 16 bases in between. Germline values: CDR1 SQVTM, CDR2 ANQGSEA. Here the CDR3 reads CSAGTCGSSYNEQFF. CDR3 nucleotides: TGCAGCGCTGGGACTTGCGGTAGCTCCTACAATGAGCAGTTCTTC.

V gene TRBV9 combines with J gene TRBJ2-1, with 9 bases lining up with TRBD1. Matching the DNA end better, TRBJ2-7 makes the J call doubtful. The length of the CDR3 is 15 residues. Germline lookup yields CDR1 SGDLS and CDR2 YYNGEE. The CDR3 protein is CASSVRDRASYEQYF. CDR3 DNA sequence: TGTGCCAGCAGCGTCCGGGACAGGGCCTCCTACGAGCAGTACTTC.

The gene calls are TRBV3-1 and TRBJ2-1; TRBD2 matches at 15 bases. Germline assignment: CDR1 LGHDT and CDR2 YNNKEL (reference sequence). The trim removed 4 bases at V and 8 bases at J, leaving 9 bases unmatched. The CDR3 is made up of 17 amino acids. For the CDR3, the DNA is TGTGCCAGCAGCCTCGGACTAGCGGGAGGGGTAATCGATGAGCAGTTCTTC. This sequence encodes CASSLGLAGGVIDEQFF.

The chain carries TRBV7-3 and TRBJ1-2; D is ambiguous. The CDR3 consists of 13 residues. Trimming left V 0 bases short and J 6 bases short, with 8 bases between. Germline CDR1 is SGHTA and CDR2 is FQGTGA. The chain's CDR3 is CASSLTESDGYTF. CDR3 DNA: TGTGCCAGCAGCTTAACTGAATCGGATGGCTACACCTTC.

This clonotype has more than one count but fewer than ten. The rearrangement uses TRBV7-2 and TRBJ2-4; D possibly corresponds to TRBD2 (5 bases). The J call could be wrong; TRBJ2-7 is a better fit for the DNA end. The germline V gene has CDR1 SGHTA and CDR2 FQGNSA. This CDR3 is built from 13 residues. In nucleotides, the CDR3 is TGTGCCAGCAGCTTTTCTATCGGGGACGAGCAGTACTTC. Protein: CASSFSIGDEQYF.

The V gene is TRBV5-1, the J gene TRBJ1-6; D not certain. Looked up from germline, CDR1 is SGHRS and CDR2 is YFSETQ. V was cut by 6 bases and J by 7 bases, with 14 bases left in between. This CDR3 region has 14 residues. CDR3 DNA: TGCGCCAGCAATCGTGACGCCCTCAATTCACCCCTCCACTTT. It is translated as CASNRDALNSPLHF. Full variable domain (remainder filled in from reference TRBV5-1 and TRBJ1-6): KAGVTQTPRYLIKTRGQQVTLSCSPISGHRSVSWYQQTPGQGLQFLFEYFSETQRNKGNFPGRFSGRQFSNSRSEMNVSTLELGDSALYLCASNRDALNSPLHFGNGTRLTVT.

This sequence joins TRBV20-1 and TRBJ2-3; D ambiguous. From germline, CDR1 is DFQATT and CDR2 SNEGSKA (reference sequence). This CDR3 is built from 14 residues. Trimming removed 1 base from V and 4 bases from J, with 12 bases in between. The CDR3 is CSARGLGASDTQYF. In DNA form, the CDR3 reads TGCAGTGCTAGAGGCCTAGGAGCCTCAGATACGCAGTATTTT.